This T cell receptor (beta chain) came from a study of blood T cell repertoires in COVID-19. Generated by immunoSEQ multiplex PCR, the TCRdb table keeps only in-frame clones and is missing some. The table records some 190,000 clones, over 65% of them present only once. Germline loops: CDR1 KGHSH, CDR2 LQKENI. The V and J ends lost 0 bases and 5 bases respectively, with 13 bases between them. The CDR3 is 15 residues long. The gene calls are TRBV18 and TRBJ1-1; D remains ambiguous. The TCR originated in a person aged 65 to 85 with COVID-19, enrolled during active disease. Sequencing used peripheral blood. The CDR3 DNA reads TGTGCCAGCTCACCACCGTCGGGAGTAAATACTGAAGCTTTCTTT. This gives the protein CASSPPSGVNTEAFF.